The source of this TCR beta chain is a study of shared clonotypes between healthy human individuals (TCRdb year 2020). About the full investigation: The cohort comprised a couple of women and a few men aged 18 to 49 years. Per donor, three plates each were used for CD4 naive and CD4 memory, two for CD8 naive, and one for CD8 memory. The study deeply sequenced blood TCR repertoires of several healthy adults to estimate repertoire size and the extent of clonotype sharing between individuals. Libraries were prepared and TCR repertoires were sequenced by different laboratories using diverse techniques, in order to increase sequencing depth and limit assay-specific biases. Each donor's leukapheresis produced roughly between roughly 0.85 and 9.5 billion PBMCs.

Details on this clone: No cognate antigen has been identified for it. No much larger clone exists at a distance of one base, and base qualities are not known.

What the research found in general, with its limitations: The genetic and exposure-history diversity represented was limited by the small number of donors. Higher generation probabilities were observed for clonotypes shared by all four sorted-subset donors than for non-shared clonotypes. Rarefaction of sorted-subset datasets indicated incomplete sequencing despite the large sequencing depth. Sampling was limited to blood, and TCR repertoires in tissue likely differ from TCR repertoires in blood. Estimated clonotype richness was generally larger for naive than for memory subsets. Pairwise subsampling led to the expectation that sequencing depth would affect the degree of clonotype sharing among donors. Approximately 4.8% of naive CD4, 3.5% of naive CD8, approximately 2.2% of memory CD4, and about 0.4% of memory CD8 clonotypes were shared across a handful of donors.

Measured from the cysteine to the phenylalanine, the CDR3 is 14 residues long. The read is trimmed to its CDR3 DNA, 42 bases read in frame from base 1. V is cut by 4 bases and J by 3 bases, and the space between the germline ends is 14 bases. Via the germline V gene, CDR1 is SGDLS and CDR2 YYNGEE. The donors were healthy, HIV-negative adults with no recently reported acute infections or vaccinations. All donors were Caucasian adults living in Nashville, Tennessee, USA. CD4+ T cells were enriched through magnetic negative selection, after which naive cells were positively selected on CD45RA and the remaining negative fraction served as the memory subset. Blood was obtained by leukapheresis, after which PBMCs were separated by Ficoll-Histopaque density gradient centrifugation and cryopreserved in liquid nitrogen vapor phase. Purity and quantity of every magnetically sorted T cell population were checked by analytical flow cytometry. Genomic DNA was isolated from each sorted fraction and quantified by UV absorbance on a Nanodrop 2000c.

Using the deep immunoSEQ assay, TCR CDR3 regions were amplified from genomic DNA by multiplex PCR. Extracted genomic DNA from each cell subset was distributed evenly across all wells of several immunoSEQ 96-well plates, and each plate was treated as a replicate. Each replicate PCR for sorted subsets received around 0.2 ug genomic DNA, equal to some 32,000 T cell genomes. Purified libraries were measured with a Qubit 3.0 fluorometer, size-checked on a Bioanalyzer 2100, and measured again with the KAPA Library Quantification kit. A separate single-read 150-cycle Illumina NextSeq 550 flow cell was used to sequence each immunoSEQ 96-well plate. Concerning the study's data processing: Because the immunoSEQ output included only junctional sequences and no quality scores, the filtering could not be the same as the filtering used for full-length reads. Sequences were annotated with PyIR, a Python wrapper for IgBLAST v1.9, using IMGT germline references to assign V/J genes and CDR3. Any read was removed if the V/J assignment was weak (E-value above 1e-6), the CDR3 was missing, or the read contained stop codons, out-of-frame junctions, or ambiguous translated residues. A V3J clonotype was defined by an identical inferred V gene, J gene, and CDR3 amino acid sequence. To compute the percentage overlap between repertoires, the number of shared unique clonotypes was divided by the size of the smaller repertoire. Three approaches were used to assess repertoire richness: RTK rarefaction, the Chao1 estimator, and Recon v2.1 estimates of unobserved clonotypes. For all TCRbeta clonotypes obtained by the gDNA method from a few donors, generation probabilities were computed with OLGA. Held by TCRdb, this immuneACCESS table contains in-frame sequences only and omits some clones. Under half of the omission traces to an unresolved V gene where checked; the cause of the rest is unknown. The V and J calls and clone size were taken over from that table, and D and trimming were inferred from the DNA. This sample comprises approximately 2.3 million clones, more than 80% of them detected only once. The ten largest clonotypes hold 0.39% of the sample.

This clonotype was obtained from a man younger than 35 in good health. Some clones in this sample may be carry-over from other donors' samples. Specimen: naive CD4+ T cells from PBMCs. The sample's cell subset or site, from its label and the paper: CD45RA+ positively selected. Recombination linked TRBV9 to TRBJ2-7; a confident D gene designation cannot be given. The DNA reads as follows: TGTGCCAGCAGCCGTTTTCGGACCGGCTACGAGCAGTACTTC. Its amino acids are CASSRFRTGYEQYF.